The 8 T cell receptor beta chains below come from one sample, sequenced in a study of CD8 T cells in ankylosing spondylitis (TCRdb year 2017). The library was produced with 5' RACE. Sequencing relied on an Illumina HiSeq 2500. TCRdb trimmed public reads at Q25 via fastp, called clones via MiXCR and kept in-frame beta chains. Every CDR3 protein is listed once, alongside the most common genes and DNA of its rows. The sample table records 200,000 to 300,000 distinct CDR3 sequences; approximately 12% of these occur just once. The ten top clones hold under 8% of the sample. The sample taken for sequencing was blood, either unsorted or a sorted T cell fraction (not recorded which). Source of these receptors: a male donor with ankylosing spondylitis or in good health (not recorded which).

At least ten counts were recorded for this clonotype. V and J are TRBV15 and TRBJ1-1; a weak D match, TRBD1 (5 bases). V lost 5 bases to trimming and J lost 1 base, with 8 bases between them. The germline gives CDR1 LNHNV, CDR2 YYDKDF (reference sequence). This CDR3 contains 13 residues. The CDR3 sequence: CATSRTGNTEAFF. In nucleotides, the CDR3 is TGTGCCACCAGCCGTACAGGGAACACTGAAGCTTTCTTT.

This clonotype has a count of ten or more. The chain is built from TRBV5-1 and TRBJ1-1, with D possibly being TRBD1 (6 bases). Germline-derived CDR1 and CDR2 are SGHRS and YFSETQ. Trimming took 4 bases from V and 5 from J, leaving 18 bases between them. CDR3 size: 15 residues. The CDR3 reads CASSPPGGGQTEAFF. In DNA form, the CDR3 reads TGCGCCAGCAGCCCCCCTGGTGGGGGGCAGACTGAAGCTTTCTTT.

The chain has TRBV20-1 and TRBJ2-6; 7 bases match TRBD1. The CDR3 runs to 19 residues. The germline V gene has CDR1 DFQATT and CDR2 SNEGSKA (reference sequence). The chain's CDR3 is CRAPAQGSGTASGANVLTF. The DNA for the CDR3 is TGCAGGGCCCCTGCTCAGGGCTCCGGGACAGCCTCTGGGGCCAACGTCCTGACTTTC.

This clonotype was observed at least ten times. The V gene is TRBV12-3 or TRBV12-4, the J gene TRBJ1-1; unclear D gene. V lost 4 bases and J 1 base, leaving 16 bases between the germline ends. This CDR3 has 16 amino acids. The CDR3 spells CASSSDPDRWNTEAFF. The CDR3 coding sequence is TGTGCCAGCAGTTCCGACCCCGACCGCTGGAACACTGAAGCTTTCTTT.

The V call is TRBV29-1, the J call TRBJ2-1, with TRBD1 matching over 8 bases. Trimming removed 4 bases from V and 9 bases from J; junction bases left unmatched: 8. The germline V gene encodes CDR1 SQVTM and CDR2 ANQGSEA. The CDR3 runs 13 residues. The CDR3 DNA is TGCAGCGTTGTTGGCAGGGGGCGGACTGAGCAGTTCTTC. Translation: CSVVGRGRTEQFF.

This clonotype occurred a few times. The chain links TRBV11-2 to TRBJ2-5; possible D gene TRBD2, 5 bases. Germline V gives CDR1 SGHAT, CDR2 FQNNGV. The V end lost 6 bases, the J end lost 0 bases, and 17 bases lay between the germline ends. The CDR3 spans 16 residues. CDR3 sequence reads: CASRRAWGENQETQYF. DNA of the CDR3: TGTGCCAGCAGGCGCGCGTGGGGAGAGAACCAAGAGACCCAGTACTTC.

There are many counts of this clonotype. The chain uses TRBV20-1 and TRBJ2-7; TRBD2 aligns across 11 bases. Per germline, CDR1 DFQATT and CDR2 SNEGSKA (reference sequence). V gave up 3 bases and J gave up 7 bases; unmatched junction bases: 8. This CDR3 region has 14 residues. The DNA for the CDR3 is TGCAGTGCTAGGACTAGCGGGGAATCGTGGGAGCAGTACTTC. Protein product: CSARTSGESWEQYF.

In its sample, this clonotype was seen a few times. The chain is built from TRBV5-1 and TRBJ1-5; D is possibly TRBD1 (5 bases). Looked up from germline, CDR1 is SGHRS and CDR2 is YFSETQ. This CDR3 has 15 amino acids. The V gene lost 1 base and the J gene lost 3 bases, with 11 bases spanning the gap. The CDR3 loop is CASSLSGAYNQPQHF. The CDR3 nucleotides read TGCGCCAGCAGCTTGTCCGGGGCTTACAATCAGCCCCAGCATTTT.